This T cell receptor beta chain was sequenced for a study of long-term antiretroviral therapy in people with HIV. General study points: From about 2003 to 2017, blood was obtained, possibly while participants received older ART regimens.

As regards this clone: Its antigen is unidentified.

With survey level as its setting, the immunoSEQ assay was v3.0. Measured with immunoSEQ multiplex PCR; TCRdb has only the in-frame clones, and not every one. The sample includes fewer than 45,000 clones, approximately 85% seen only once; the top ten take under 12%. Post-ART PBMC samples numbered at least two per donor, and pre-ART ones at least one. CDR3 size: 17 residues. Germline lookup yields CDR1 KGHSH and CDR2 LQKENI. V shed 1 base and J shed 0 bases, with 13 bases lying between them. This specimen was unsorted PBMCs, taken 2.2 years after starting antiretroviral therapy. This TCR was sampled from a man younger than 35 with HIV. This rearrangement joins TRBV18 to TRBJ2-4; no clear D. The CDR3 protein is CASSPLGRGSAKNIQYF. The CDR3 DNA sequence: TGTGCCAGCTCACCACTCGGCCGCGGTTCAGCCAAAAACATTCAGTACTTC.